This T cell receptor (beta chain) was observed in a study of blood T cell repertoires in COVID-19. Across the study: Acute and convalescent COVID-19 samples came from the United States, Italy and Spain. The analysed material was cDNA or gDNA that came from T cells, B-cell-depleted T cells, or PBMCs.

Measured with immunoSEQ multiplex PCR; TCRdb has only the in-frame clones, and not every one. The table records under 200,000 clones, around nine tenths of them present only once. There are 14 residues in the CDR3. The germline V and J ends were trimmed by 2 bases and 3 bases, with 11 bases remaining between them. Germline V lookup: CDR1 LNHDA, CDR2 SQIVND (reference sequence). The TCR originated in a man aged 55 to 70 with active or convalescent COVID-19. The source material was peripheral blood. This chain connects TRBV19 to TRBJ2-7; D perhaps matches TRBD1 (6 bases). The CDR3 DNA follows: TGTGCCAGTAGTATAAGGGGACACCTCTACGAGCAGTACTTC. This sequence encodes CASSIRGHLYEQYF.